These T cell receptor beta chains were read from a single sample in a study of tumor-infiltrating lymphocytes in primary liver carcinoma. In TCRdb, the multiplex PCR reads were re-called with MiXCR into one record per CDR3 protein. The repertoire includes approximately 92,000 distinct CDR3 sequences, about 70% of them detected once, and around 8.8% sits in the top ten. Material for sequencing was liver tumor tissue from sampling region 5. Receptors originate from a woman aged 55-69 years with primary liver carcinoma and hepatitis B virus infection. Each CDR3 is given with its conserved first and last residue. The D gene is left open where the match is weak. Not every row has a clone size; where given, it reads once, few, many or a size class.

. 15 . TRBJ2-1 TRBV11-2 CTSSLQGLWDNGQFF TGTACCAGCAGCTTGCAGGGATTATGGGACAATGGGCAGTTCTTC
. 15 . TRBJ1-2 TRBV11-2 CASSLEGTSGGSYTF TGTGCCAGCAGCTTAGAGGGGACCAGTGGCGGTAGCTATACCTTC
. 15 . TRBJ2-3 TRBV6-4 CASSAGVSSTNTQYF TGTGCCAGCAGTGCTGGTGTTTCCAGCACAAATACGCAGTATTTT
. 13 . TRBJ1-2 TRBV6-6 CANSLDRIYGYTF TGTGCCAACAGCCTAGACAGGATCTATGGCTACACCTTC
. 13 . TRBJ2-1 TRBV11-3 CASSLDSVGERFF TGTGCTAGCAGCTTAGATAGCGTCGGTGAGCGGTTCTTC
. 13 TRBD1 TRBJ2-1 TRBV20-1 CSARIPDREWQFF TGCAGTGCTAGAATCCCTGACAGGGAATGGCAGTTCTTC
many 15 . TRBJ1-2 TRBV5-6 CASSLVERTTYGYTF TGTGCCAGCAGCTTGGTAGAGCGTACTACCTATGGCTACACCTTC
. 15 . TRBJ1-6 TRBV28 CVSSFPPGRGSPLHF TGTGTCAGCAGTTTCCCCCCCGGGAGGGGTTCACCCCTCCACTTT
. 13 . TRBJ2-7 TRBV6-5 CTSSDGGLNEQYF TGTACTAGCAGTGACGGGGGTCTCAACGAGCAGTACTTC
many 14 . TRBJ2-3 TRBV28 CASSLYRGTDTQYF TGTGCCAGCAGTTTATATCGGGGCACAGATACGCAGTATTTT
. 13 . TRBJ2-7 TRBV11-2 CTSRLESRAEQYF TGTACCAGCAGATTAGAGTCGAGGGCCGAGCAATACTTC
. 16 . TRBJ2-2 TRBV6-5 CACSGRDRDSTGELFF TGTGCCTGCAGTGGCCGGGATAGGGACTCAACCGGGGAGCTGTTTTTT
once 18 TRBD1 TRBJ2-6 TRBV18 CASSPKDRGSSGANVLTF TGTGCCAGCTCGCCTAAAGACAGGGGGAGTTCTGGGGCCAACGTCCTGACTTTC
. 13 . TRBJ1-2 TRBV6-1 CATLIIDSYGYTF TGTGCCACCTTGATAATCGACAGCTATGGCTACACGTTC
few 14 TRBD1 TRBJ1-2 TRBV24-1 CATSEGQGAVGYTF TGTGCCACCAGTGAGGGACAGGGGGCGGTTGGCTACACCTTC
. 15 . TRBJ2-5 TRBV6-6 CASSYLRRGGETQYF TGTGCCAGCAGTTACTTGCGGAGAGGGGGAGAGACCCAGTACTTC
. 15 . TRBJ2-1 TRBV11-3 CASSLGTNGRLEQFF TGTGCCAGCAGCTTAGGAACTAACGGGAGACTTGAGCAGTTCTTC
many 15 . TRBJ2-7 TRBV7-8 CASSLEAGASYEQYF TGTGCCAGCAGCTTAGAGGCAGGGGCGAGCTACGAGCAGTACTTC
. 17 . TRBJ2-7 TRBV21-1 CTSSNIPRGDISYELYF TGTACCAGCAGCAATATCCCCCGTGGAGACATTTCCTACGAGCTGTACTTC
medium-sized 14 TRBD1 TRBJ2-7 TRBV11-2 CASSRTGDSYEQYF TGTGCCAGCAGCAGAACAGGGGATAGCTACGAGCAGTACTTC
. 13 . TRBJ2-2 TRBV11-2 CASSSGGTGELFF TGTGCCAGCAGCTCAGGGGGGACCGGGGAGCTGTTTTTT
once 14 . TRBJ2-5 TRBV4-1 CPSSPIRTQETQYF TGCCCCAGCAGCCCTATAAGGACCCAAGAGACCCAGTACTTC
. 11 . TRBJ1-1 TRBV12-3/TRBV12-4 CASSFAGRFFF TGTGCCAGCAGTTTTGCAGGGAGGTTTTTCTTT
. 16 . TRBJ2-1 TRBV5-1 CASSRRAGWLYNEQFF TGCGCCAGCAGCCGACGGGCAGGGTGGTTATACAATGAGCAGTTCTTC
many 14 . TRBJ1-3 TRBV5-1 CASSPGGPGNTIYF TGCGCCAGCAGCCCGGGGGGCCCTGGAAACACCATATATTTT
many 15 . TRBJ1-1 TRBV5-6 CASSLRTARNTEAFF TGTGCCAGCAGCTTGCGGACAGCAAGAAACACTGAAGCTTTCTTT
many 14 . TRBJ1-1 TRBV7-9 CASSLVGGGTEAFF TGTGCCAGCAGCTTGGTGGGGGGTGGCACTGAAGCTTTCTTT
few 12 . TRBJ2-2 TRBV28 CATMKNTGELFF TGTGCGACCATGAAAAACACCGGGGAGCTGTTTTTT
many 15 TRBD2 TRBJ2-1 TRBV6-6 CASSSGLAGRNEQFF TGTGCCAGCAGTTCGGGACTAGCGGGACGTAATGAGCAGTTCTTC
. 14 . TRBJ2-7 TRBV12-3/TRBV12-4 CASSFGDHTYEKYF TGTGCCAGCAGTTTTGGCGACCACACCTACGAGAAGTACTTC
few 15 . TRBJ2-5 TRBV7-9 CASSLGSGPQETQYF TGTGCCAGCAGCTTAGGGAGCGGGCCCCAAGAGACCCAGTACTTC
. 12 . TRBJ1-2 TRBV28 CASTSDWGGYTF TGTGCCAGCACGTCGGACTGGGGCGGCTACACCTTC
. 17 TRBD2 TRBJ2-1 TRBV4-1 CASSQPELAGNINEEFF TGCGCCAGCAGCCAACCCGAACTAGCGGGGAATATTAATGAGGAGTTCTTC